Presented here are 28 T cell receptor beta chains from one specimen sequenced in a study of blood T cells in healthy people across ages. Using a J-beta primer mix together with a sample-barcoded 5' primer, a second PCR was run for about 7 to 12 cycles. TCRdb itself ran the 5' RACE reads through MiXCR, one entry per CDR3 protein. This sample has 800,000 to 1,000,000 distinct CDR3 sequences, with approximately 49% found just once. Sequencing was performed on blood. Every receptor here comes from a man aged 25-45 years in good health.

The gene calls are TRBV5-5 and TRBJ2-1; D is perhaps TRBD2 (5 bases). The V end was cut by 3 bases, the J end by 8 bases, with 12 bases between. The V gene's germline CDR1 is SGHKS and CDR2 YYEKEE (reference sequence). The CDR3 runs 13 residues. In nucleotides, the CDR3 is TGTGCCAGCAGCTGGTGGGCTAGCCATGAGCAGTTCTTC. Translating it yields CASSWWASHEQFF.

The chain joins TRBV29-1 to TRBJ2-5; TRBD1 matches 10 bases. With 5 bases clipped from V and 11 bases from J, the junction kept 29 bases outside the gene matches. The CDR3 totals 19 residues. The germline CDR1 and CDR2 sequences are SQVTM and ANQGSEA. The CDR3 sequence is CSVLRRDRGSSWFVNEQYF. CDR3 nucleotide sequence: TGCAGCGTTCTAAGGAGGGACAGGGGAAGTAGTTGGTTCGTCAATGAGCAGTACTTC.

V gene TRBV4-2 combines with J gene TRBJ2-7, with 8 positions matching TRBD2. The CDR3 consists of 18 residues. V trimming: 0 bases; J trimming: 12 bases; junction bases outside the gene matches: 22. In germline, CDR1 is LGHNA, CDR2 YNFKEQ. The CDR3 loop is CASSQDLAGGATSETLYF. The CDR3 nucleotides read TGTGCCAGCAGCCAAGATCTGGCGGGGGGTGCGACGTCAGAGACCCTGTACTTC.

This clonotype was picked up a small number of times. V is TRBV12-3 or TRBV12-4 and J is TRBJ1-2, with 8 nucleotides matching TRBD1. J was trimmed by 3 bases and V by 2 bases; bases with no gene match: 8. This CDR3 contains 16 residues. CDR3 in DNA: TGTGCCAGCAGTTTATTGGCAGGGGGCGCTGACTATGGCTACACCTTC. It codes for CASSLLAGGADYGYTF.

J is TRBJ2-1 and V is TRBV7-2; TRBD2 matches 11 bases. Losses at the gene ends were 1 base for V and 4 bases for J; bases not matched to a gene: 6. The CDR3 sequence is 17 residues long. Germline CDR1 and CDR2: SGHTA and FQGNSA. CDR3 coding DNA: TGTGCCAGCAGCTTAGGGCGGTCTAGCGGGGGGTACAATGAGCAGTTCTTC. Translating gives CASSLGRSSGGYNEQFF.

This chain joins TRBV3-1 and TRBJ2-1; D possibly matches TRBD1 or TRBD2 (6 bases each). Germline CDR1 LGHDT, CDR2 YNNKEL (reference sequence). Trimming removed 2 bases at V and 2 bases at J, with 13 bases between. The CDR3 covers 16 residues. The CDR3 loop is CASSQKYGGAYNEQFF. DNA of the CDR3: TGTGCCAGCAGCCAAAAGTACGGGGGCGCCTACAATGAGCAGTTCTTC.

The rearrangement links TRBV29-1 to TRBJ2-7, with D maybe TRBD1 (6 bases). The CDR3 has 14 amino acids. The V gene's germline CDR1 is SQVTM and CDR2 ANQGSEA. With 0 bases removed from V and 2 bases from J, the gap between germline ends came to 11 bases. CDR3 residues: CSVEDGQRTYEQYF. Here the CDR3 DNA reads TGCAGCGTTGAAGATGGACAGAGAACCTACGAGCAGTACTTC.

The CDR3 reads CASSQEAQKNQPQHF. CDR3 DNA sequence: TGCGCCAGCAGCCAAGAGGCACAGAAAAATCAGCCCCAGCATTTT. The chain couples TRBV4-1 to TRBJ1-5; D call uncertain. The CDR3 contains 15 residues. The germline gives CDR1 MGHRA, CDR2 YSYEKL. The V end was cut by 0 bases, the J end by 4 bases, with 10 bases between.

This clonotype has more than one count but fewer than ten. The chain is built from TRBV7-6 and TRBJ2-7; weak D call: TRBD1 (5 bases). The ends were cut back, 1 base at V and 4 bases at J, with 8 bases in the middle. The CDR3 is 13 amino acids. Looked up from germline, CDR1 is SGHVS and CDR2 is FNYEAQ. The CDR3 DNA sequence: TGTGCCAGCAGCTTAGGGACACGATACGAGCAGTACTTC. Amino acids: CASSLGTRYEQYF.

The chain uses TRBV6-2 or TRBV6-3 and TRBJ2-7, with D maybe TRBD1 (5 bases). V lost 2 bases and J 5 bases, leaving 19 bases between the germline ends. Germline values: CDR1 MNHEY, CDR2 SVGEGT. The CDR3 is 16 residues long. The CDR3 DNA reads as TGTGCCAGCAGTTACGACGGACCAGGGTTTAGGCACGAGCAGTACTTC. This gives the protein CASSYDGPGFRHEQYF.

The DNA for the CDR3 is TGTGCCAGCAGCACCAGGACAGAGATGAACACTGAAGCTTTCTTT. It specifies CASSTRTEMNTEAFF. The V and J genes are TRBV13 and TRBJ1-1, with TRBD1 as a possible D gene (6 bases). This CDR3 region has 15 residues. The V end lost 5 bases, the J end lost 0 bases, and 13 bases lay between the germline ends. Germline V gene sequence: CDR1 PRHDT, CDR2 FYEKMQ (reference sequence). Using reference TRBV13 and TRBJ1-1 for the parts outside the CDR3, the full variable domain is AAGVIQSPRHLIKEKRETATLKCYPIPRHDTVYWYQQGPGQDPQFLISFYEKMQSDKGSIPDRFSAQQFSDYHSELNMSSLELGDSALYFCASSTRTEMNTEAFFGQGTRLTVV.

J is TRBJ2-7 and V is TRBV29-1; 8 positions match TRBD1. This CDR3 contains 13 residues. The J segment lost 5 bases and the V segment lost 6 bases, leaving 9 bases of the junction unmatched. CDR1 and CDR2 from the germline V gene are SQVTM and ANQGSEA. The CDR3 DNA reads TGCAGCGTAATAACGGACAGGGCGCACGAGCAGTACTTC. This encodes CSVITDRAHEQYF.

The chain recombines TRBV9 with TRBJ2-5, with a possible D match to TRBD2 (6 bases). CDR1 SGDLS and CDR2 YYNGEE come from the germline V gene. CDR3 length: 14 residues. The germline V and J ends were trimmed by 1 base and 5 bases, with 12 bases remaining between them. CDR3 sequence reads: CASSVLGDLETQYF. CDR3 DNA sequence: TGTGCCAGCAGCGTATTAGGGGACTTGGAGACCCAGTACTTC.

This chain joins TRBV2 and TRBJ2-1, with 7 bases identical to TRBD1. V dropped 2 bases and J dropped 4; count of bases not matched to a gene: 5. Looked up from germline, CDR1 is SNHLY and CDR2 is FYNNEI. This CDR3 region has 15 residues. This chain's CDR3 is CASSENRGPYNEQFF. CDR3 nucleotide sequence: TGTGCCAGCAGTGAAAACAGGGGACCGTACAATGAGCAGTTCTTC.

V is TRBV20-1 and J is TRBJ2-3; possibly TRBD2 for D (6 bases). This CDR3 has 14 residues. Deletions cut 2 bases from V and 6 bases from J, with 15 bases between. Germline V CDR1 and CDR2: DFQATT, SNEGSKA (reference sequence). CDR3 DNA: TGCAGTGCTAGAAGGGTAGCGGCGGCGGATACGCAGTATTTT. Amino acid sequence: CSARRVAAADTQYF.

The chain couples TRBV12-3 or TRBV12-4 to TRBJ2-3, with D possibly being TRBD1 (5 bases). This CDR3 is 16 amino acids long. The V and J ends lost 3 bases and 3 bases respectively, with 16 bases between them. The CDR3 spells CASSFLGPHRTDTQYF. As DNA, the CDR3 is TGTGCCAGCAGTTTTTTGGGGCCTCACAGAACAGATACGCAGTATTTT.

CDR3 loop: CASIPRGTGKETQYF. The CDR3 DNA sequence: TGTGCCAGCATACCCCGCGGGACAGGGAAAGAGACCCAGTACTTC. The chain couples TRBV6-6 to TRBJ2-5; TRBD1 agrees at 9 bases. The CDR3 loop spans 15 amino acids. Germline V gene lookup returns CDR1 MNHNY and CDR2 SVGAGI (reference sequence). With 7 bases clipped from V and 3 bases from J, the junction kept 9 bases outside the gene matches.

The chain recombines TRBV29-1 with TRBJ1-2; D is uncertain. Trimming stripped 7 bases from V and 6 bases from J, with 12 bases between. CDR3 length: 11 amino acids. CDR1 and CDR2 (germline): SQVTM, ANQGSEA. Here the CDR3 reads CSGWLLNGYTF. CDR3 DNA: TGCAGCGGTTGGCTCCTTAATGGCTACACCTTC.

This clonotype was counted ten times or more. The chain couples TRBV20-1 to TRBJ1-5; a weak D match, TRBD1 (5 bases). The V end lost 0 bases, the J end lost 2 bases, and 8 bases lay between the germline ends. CDR1 DFQATT and CDR2 SNEGSKA come from the germline V gene (reference sequence). The CDR3 contains 14 residues. In DNA, the CDR3 is TGCAGTGCTAGAGATTTGACAGGCAATCAGCCCCAGCATTTT. Protein: CSARDLTGNQPQHF.

This clonotype was seen a single time. This chain joins TRBV3-1 and TRBJ2-3, with unresolved D. Germline loops: CDR1 LGHDT, CDR2 YNNKEL (reference sequence). The CDR3 has 15 residues. V lost 3 bases, J lost 0 bases, and 10 bases lay in between. CDR3: CASSQYKTSTDTQYF. The CDR3 nucleotides read TGTGCCAGCAGCCAGTACAAGACTAGCACAGATACGCAGTATTTT.

This clonotype was observed a few times. This chain connects TRBV29-1 to TRBJ2-7; D might be TRBD1 (6 bases). The CDR3 sequence is 12 residues long. Deletions cut 6 bases from V and 7 bases from J, with 16 bases between. CDR1 SQVTM and CDR2 ANQGSEA come from the germline V gene. The CDR3 sequence is CSVRVRGMEQYF. The CDR3 nucleotides are TGCAGCGTCCGGGTCAGGGGTATGGAGCAGTACTTC.

The gene calls are TRBV5-5 and TRBJ2-3, with 10 bases fitting TRBD1. CDR1 and CDR2 (germline): SGHKS, YYEKEE (reference sequence). The CDR3 is 14 residues long. The J segment lost 5 bases and the V segment lost 4 bases, leaving 4 bases of the junction unmatched. The CDR3 sequence is CASSRTGGKDTQYF. CDR3 nucleotide sequence: TGTGCCAGCAGCCGGACAGGGGGGAAAGATACGCAGTATTTT.

The chain recombines TRBV7-9 with TRBJ2-5; 9 nucleotides line up with TRBD2. The trim removed 3 bases at V and 2 bases at J, leaving 4 bases unmatched. In germline, CDR1 is SEHNR, CDR2 FQNEAQ (reference sequence). CDR3 length: 15 residues. The CDR3 nucleotides read TGTGCCAGCAGCTTCTACGCGGGGGGGCAAGAGACCCAGTACTTC. This translates into CASSFYAGGQETQYF.

The V call is TRBV10-3, the J call TRBJ2-7, with 7 bases aligning to TRBD1. This CDR3 comprises 14 residues. The ends lost 6 bases at V and 6 bases at J; junction bases unmatched: 11. Per germline, CDR1 ENHRY and CDR2 SYGVKD. The CDR3, as DNA: TGTGCCATCAGGCGACAGGGCGCTCCTGGCGAGCAGTACTTC. Translated: CAIRRQGAPGEQYF.

This clonotype has just a few counts. This rearrangement joins TRBV6-2 or TRBV6-3 to TRBJ2-7; unclear D gene. V shed 6 bases and J shed 0 bases, with 15 bases lying between them. Germline V gives CDR1 MNHEY, CDR2 SVGEGT. The CDR3 extends over 15 amino acids. The CDR3 is CASRQGGSSSYEQYF. The CDR3 region has the DNA TGTGCCAGCAGACAAGGCGGCTCAAGCTCCTACGAGCAGTACTTC.

The chain combines TRBV6-6 with TRBJ2-4; D is undetermined. The tail of the sequence fits TRBJ2-7 better, so the J call may be wrong. CDR1 MNHNY and CDR2 SVGAGI come from the germline V gene (reference sequence). CDR3 length: 13 amino acids. The DNA of the CDR3 is TGTGCCAGCAGGATAGACGGATCCTACGAGCAGTACTTC. It codes for CASRIDGSYEQYF.

This chain links TRBV18 with TRBJ1-2, with D perhaps TRBD1 (5 bases). The CDR3 covers 15 residues. Germline loops: CDR1 KGHSH, CDR2 LQKENI. With 3 bases removed from V and 4 bases from J, the gap between germline ends came to 15 bases. CDR3 sequence: CASSPAGSGSYGYTF. CDR3 nucleotide sequence: TGTGCCAGCTCACCCGCAGGGTCCGGTTCCTATGGCTACACCTTC.

This clonotype was detected only once. The chain employs TRBV9 and TRBJ2-2; D unclear. This CDR3 is built from 11 residues. Germline-derived CDR1 and CDR2 are SGDLS and YYNGEE. Trimming removed 3 bases at V and 6 bases at J, with 3 bases between. CDR3 DNA sequence: TGTGCCAGCAGCGGGTCCGGGGAGCTGTTTTTT. Protein product: CASSGSGELFF.